Below, 28 T cell receptor beta chains from the same sample are listed, as sequenced in a study of blood T cell repertoires in COVID-19. The assay was immunoSEQ multiplex PCR, and TCRdb's table has in-frame clones only and misses some. Seen here are approximately 100,000 clones, 85% observed once, and the top ten hold about 1.8%. The sequenced sample consisted of peripheral blood. Every receptor here comes from a woman aged 70-85 years with active or convalescent COVID-19.

This rearrangement joins TRBV2 to TRBJ2-1, with D possibly TRBD2 on 6 matching bases. CDR3 length: 10 amino acids. The germline V gene encodes CDR1 SNHLY and CDR2 FYNNEI. V was trimmed by 8 bases and J by 9 bases, leaving 8 bases between them. CDR3 nucleotide sequence: TGTGCCAGCGGGCGGGGTGAGCAGTTCTTC. Translating it yields CASGRGEQFF.

The chain is built from TRBV6-5 and TRBJ1-1; 7 bases match TRBD1. The CDR3 contains 11 residues. Unmatched junction bases numbered 2, after V lost 0 bases and J lost 13 bases. Germline CDR1 reads MNHEY; CDR2 reads SVGAGI. As DNA, the CDR3 is TGTGCCAGCAGTTACTCTGGGGACAGTTTCTTT. Translated: CASSYSGDSFF.

This chain connects TRBV10-3 to TRBJ2-1, with 9 positions matching TRBD1. Trimming cost V 10 bases and J 4 bases; bases outside gene matches: 5. Germline V gene lookup returns CDR1 ENHRY and CDR2 SYGVKD. CDR3 length: 13 residues. The CDR3 loop reads CATGTGQYNEQFF. The CDR3 DNA is TGTGCCACGGGGACAGGGCAGTACAATGAGCAGTTCTTC.

V usage is TRBV5-1 and J usage is TRBJ2-1, with unresolved D. This CDR3 is 14 amino acids long. With 4 bases removed from V and 5 bases from J, the gap between germline ends came to 13 bases. Germline lookup yields CDR1 SGHRS and CDR2 YFSETQ. The chain's CDR3 is CASSPLSRNNEQFF. Here the CDR3 DNA reads TGCGCCAGCAGCCCGCTCTCCAGGAACAATGAGCAGTTCTTC.

The chain employs TRBV3-1 (or the pseudogene TRBV3-2) and TRBJ2-2, with D perhaps TRBD2 (6 bases). The CDR3 runs 16 residues. The V gene's germline CDR1 is LGHDT and CDR2 YNNKEL (reference sequence). Trimming removed 1 base at V and 7 bases at J, with 16 bases between. This CDR3 reads CASSQVLGGEYGELFF. In DNA, the CDR3 is TGTGCCAGCAGCCAAGTCCTCGGCGGGGAATACGGGGAGCTGTTTTTT.

The chain couples TRBV11-1 to TRBJ1-1, with D unclear. V lost 3 bases, J lost 1 base, and 6 bases lay in between. CDR1 is SGHAT, CDR2 FQDESV, per germline (reference sequence). The CDR3 is made up of 13 amino acids. CDR3 region: CASSLGRNTEAFF. CDR3 nucleotides: TGTGCCAGCAGCTTGGGCAGGAACACTGAAGCTTTCTTT.

This chain links TRBV6-6 with TRBJ1-1; D ambiguous. Germline V CDR1 and CDR2: MNHNY, SVGAGI (reference sequence). Between the trimmed V and J ends, which lost 2 bases and 0 bases, there was a span of 10 bases. The CDR3 runs to 15 residues. The CDR3 is CASSYPSGLNTEAFF. As DNA, the CDR3 is TGTGCCAGCAGTTACCCCTCAGGTCTGAACACTGAAGCTTTCTTT.

This chain connects TRBV28 to TRBJ2-2; 12 nucleotides match TRBD2. The V gene end was trimmed by 8 bases and the J gene end by 4 bases; junction bases not matched to a gene: 2. Germline V gene sequence: CDR1 MDHEN, CDR2 SYDVKM. The CDR3 consists of 14 residues. In nucleotides, the CDR3 is TGTGCCAGCGCGACTAGCGGGGGCACCGGGGAGCTGTTTTTT. It translates to CASATSGGTGELFF.

The gene calls are TRBV7-4 and TRBJ2-1; possible D gene TRBD2, 5 bases. V was cut by 5 bases and J by 3 bases, with 20 bases left in between. The CDR3 is 17 residues long. CDR1 and CDR2 from the germline V gene are SGHVT and SQSDAQ. This chain's CDR3 is CASSIPAGNIGYNEQFF. CDR3 in DNA: TGTGCCAGCAGCATTCCGGCCGGGAATATAGGCTACAATGAGCAGTTCTTC.

The chain is built from TRBV23-1 and TRBJ2-7, with D tentatively TRBD2 (6 bases). TRBV23-1 qualifies as an ORF whose function is uncertain. The CDR3 is made up of 13 amino acids. V was cut by 7 bases and J by 4 bases, with 14 bases left in between. CDR3 DNA sequence: TGCGCCAGCACCCGTAATGCGGGGTACGAGCAGTACTTC. Translated: CASTRNAGYEQYF.

This clone was detected only a few times. The V and J genes are TRBV24-1 and TRBJ1-4; the match to TRBD1 covers 7 bases. The CDR3 totals 13 residues. V was clipped by 6 bases and J by 8 bases; unmatched bases: 5. Germline V gene lookup returns CDR1 KGHDR and CDR2 SFDVKD. The CDR3 sequence is CATSQGTAEKLFF. In nucleotides, the CDR3 is TGTGCCACCAGTCAGGGGACAGCGGAAAAACTGTTTTTT.

V and J are TRBV5-6 and TRBJ1-5; maybe TRBD1 (6 bases). CDR1 and CDR2 from the germline V gene are SGHDT and YYEEEE. The CDR3 is made up of 15 amino acids. V gave up 0 bases and J gave up 1 base, with 8 bases separating them. CDR3 in amino acids: CASSLGQGSNQPQHF. CDR3 bases: TGTGCCAGCAGCTTGGGGCAGGGGAGCAATCAGCCCCAGCATTTT.

The V call is TRBV2, the J call TRBJ2-7, with 8 nucleotides matching TRBD2. Trimming cost V 6 bases and J 0 bases; bases outside gene matches: 7. The CDR3 has 15 amino acids. Germline V gene data show CDR1 as SNHLY and CDR2 as FYNNEI. DNA of the CDR3: TGTGCCAGCAGGGTAGCGGGAAGCGCCTCCTACGAGCAGTACTTC. It translates to CASRVAGSASYEQYF.

CDR3 nucleotides: TGCGCCAGCAACGTGGGAGCAGTGTCAGATACGCAGTATTTT. Translation gives CASNVGAVSDTQYF. The rearrangement links TRBV5-1 to TRBJ2-3, with D possibly TRBD2 on 5 matching bases. This CDR3 comprises 14 residues. Trimming took 6 bases from V and 4 from J, leaving 15 bases between them. Germline loops: CDR1 SGHRS, CDR2 YFSETQ.

The V gene is TRBV6-6, the J gene TRBJ2-2; 9 bases are a match to TRBD1. Germline V gives CDR1 MNHNY, CDR2 SVGAGI (reference sequence). This CDR3 is built from 15 residues. J gave up 4 bases and V 6 bases, and 6 bases lay outside the gene matches. Here the CDR3 reads CASRPDRGITGELFF. The CDR3 nucleotides read TGTGCCAGCAGGCCTGACAGGGGGATCACCGGGGAGCTGTTTTTT.

The rearrangement links TRBV28 to TRBJ2-5; 11 bases fit TRBD2. After removal of 7 bases from V and 5 bases from J, the junction contained 12 bases not matched to a gene. The CDR3 extends over 16 amino acids. Germline V CDR1 and CDR2: MDHEN, SYDVKM. The DNA for the CDR3 is TGTGCCAGCACCCCTCTAGCGGGGGGATTTACGGAGACCCAGTACTTC. Translating it yields CASTPLAGGFTETQYF.

V usage is TRBV7-2 and J usage is TRBJ2-3; no reliable D call. V lost 3 bases and J lost 0, with 13 bases in between. The length of the CDR3 is 16 residues. Germline assignment: CDR1 SGHTA and CDR2 FQGNSA. CDR3 in DNA: TGTGCCAGCAGCTTTAATCAGCGCTCGAGCACAGATACGCAGTATTTT. This gives the protein CASSFNQRSSTDTQYF.

The chain carries TRBV10-3 and TRBJ2-7; TRBD2 matches at 7 bases. Germline values: CDR1 ENHRY, CDR2 SYGVKD. J was trimmed by 2 bases and V by 2 bases; bases with no gene match: 3. The CDR3 spans 14 residues. The CDR3 sequence: CAISEQSGTYEQYF. The CDR3 region has the DNA TGTGCCATCAGTGAGCAAAGCGGGACCTACGAGCAGTACTTC.

The chain carries TRBV2 and TRBJ2-4; 11 bases align to TRBD2. V shed 5 bases and J 3 bases; nucleotides not matched to a gene: 3. Germline V gives CDR1 SNHLY, CDR2 FYNNEI. The CDR3 runs 15 residues. The CDR3 DNA reads as TGTGCCAGCAGTCTAGCGGGAGGTGACAAAAACATTCAGTACTTC. Translated: CASSLAGGDKNIQYF.

The chain links TRBV10-3 to TRBJ2-3; tentative D call: TRBD2 (7 bases). Germline V CDR1 and CDR2: ENHRY, SYGVKD. The CDR3 is 14 amino acids. V was pared by 10 bases and J by 4 bases, with 18 bases between. In DNA, the CDR3 is TGTGCCAGTCTTGCCGGGGGGCGCGCAGATACGCAGTATTTT. It yields the protein CASLAGGRADTQYF.

The J gene is TRBJ2-7, the V gene TRBV28, with a tentative D call TRBD2 (6 bases). CDR3 length: 14 residues. V shed 3 bases and J shed 4 bases, with 13 bases lying between them. The V gene's germline CDR1 is MDHEN and CDR2 SYDVKM. The DNA of the CDR3 is TGTGCCAGCAGTTTCGTCGGGGGAGTTTACGAGCAGTACTTC. It codes for CASSFVGGVYEQYF.

V and J are TRBV6-1 and TRBJ1-2; 7 bases are a match to TRBD1. J gave up 7 bases and V 1 base, and 6 bases lay outside the gene matches. Germline CDR1 is MNHNS and CDR2 is SASEGT. The CDR3 runs 14 residues. The CDR3 nucleotides read TGTGCCAGCAGTGAAGTAGGGGGCTATAGTGGCTACACCTTC. This gives the protein CASSEVGGYSGYTF.

This clone was counted only a few times. V gene TRBV11-2 combines with J gene TRBJ1-5, with D perhaps TRBD1 (6 bases). In germline, CDR1 is SGHAT, CDR2 FQNNGV. The CDR3 sequence is 16 residues long. V was cut by 5 bases and J by 0 bases, with 14 bases left in between. The DNA of the CDR3 is TGTGCCAGCAGCCCAACAGGGAGCCTTAGCAATCAGCCCCAGCATTTT. Protein sequence: CASSPTGSLSNQPQHF.

This sequence joins TRBV5-3 and TRBJ2-7; 9 positions agree with TRBD2. Being an ORF, TRBV5-3 has a function that is uncertain. This CDR3 region has 15 residues. J lost 3 bases, V lost 2 bases, and 6 bases had no gene match. In DNA form, the CDR3 reads TGTGCCAGAAGCTTCTGTACTAGCGGGTGCTACGAGCAGTACTTC. Protein sequence: CARSFCTSGCYEQYF.

The chain recombines TRBV24-1 with TRBJ1-2; D unresolved. Trimming cost V 1 base and J 4 bases, with 3 bases left between them. CDR1 KGHDR and CDR2 SFDVKD come from the germline V gene. CDR3 size: 12 residues. CDR3 region: CATSDFGYGYTF. CDR3 nucleotide sequence: TGTGCCACCAGTGATTTCGGCTATGGCTACACCTTC.

The V and J genes are TRBV7-2 and TRBJ2-5; D gene unclear. Deletions cut 4 bases from V and 0 bases from J, with 9 bases between. CDR1 and CDR2 (germline): SGHTA, FQGNSA. The CDR3 consists of 14 residues. The CDR3 nucleotides read TGTGCCAGCAGCTCACTCGGGTACCAAGAGACCCAGTACTTC. Translation: CASSSLGYQETQYF.

CDR3 bases: TGTGCCAGCAGCTTGGGTCGGGGGTTCCAGGCCACCGGGGAGCTGTTTTTT. Translation gives CASSLGRGFQATGELFF. This rearrangement joins TRBV7-9 to TRBJ2-2; D may be TRBD2 (6 bases). Germline V CDR1 and CDR2: SEHNR, FQNEAQ (reference sequence). This CDR3 has 17 residues. V gave up 3 bases and J gave up 4 bases, with 18 bases separating them.

The chain employs TRBV11-3 and TRBJ2-1, with 8 bases identical to TRBD2. The CDR3 covers 16 residues. The germline V gene encodes CDR1 SGHNT and CDR2 YENEEA. Losses at the gene ends were 4 bases for V and 8 bases for J; bases not matched to a gene: 13. The CDR3, as DNA: TGTGCCAGCAGCTCCAGGGTCGGGAGGGCTTTCGATGAGCAGTTCTTC. It codes for CASSSRVGRAFDEQFF.